This TCR beta chain appears in the sequencing data of a study of OX40 agonist ivuxolimab in advanced cancers. Study results and limitations: Antigen targets of the expanded peripheral T cells went undetermined.

The CDR3 consists of 11 residues. V lost 4 bases and J lost 8, with 11 bases in between. Germline V gives CDR1 GTSNPN, CDR2 SVGIG (reference sequence). Of note for this clone: Its target is unknown.

TCRdb's table, derived via immunoSEQ multiplex PCR, lists solely in-frame clones and lacks some. The sample records over 45,000 clones, around 79% being singletons. Sampling of blood occurred at baseline, cycle 4 day 1, and cycle 7 day 1. This clonotype was obtained from an adult with an advanced solid tumor such as melanoma, head and neck, liver or kidney cancer. The chain recombines TRBV30 with TRBJ1-2, with D uncertain. Specimen: CD4+ or CD8+ T cells sorted from blood, collected in a trial of the OX40 agonist ivuxolimab. The CDR3 DNA sequence: TGTGCCTGGAAAGGTCCGGGGGGCTACACCTTC. Amino acid sequence: CAWKGPGGYTF.